Listed here are 16 T cell receptor beta chains from one sample, sequenced in a study of control samples from healthy donors and cancer patients. Clones were sequenced by immunoSEQ multiplex PCR, and TCRdb holds only the in-frame ones, with some missing. The repertoire includes approximately 130,000 clones, about 89% of them detected once, and about 3% sits in the top ten. The specimen was blood. The receptors come from a man aged 60-69 years in good health.

This clone was counted a single time. CDR3 nucleotides: TGTGCCAGCAGCCACACACCACTGACTAGCCCCTCCTACAATGAGCAGTTCTTC. Translated, it gives CASSHTPLTSPSYNEQFF. The gene calls are TRBV3-1 (or the pseudogene TRBV3-2) and TRBJ2-1; 7 nucleotides match TRBD2. Unmatched junction bases numbered 11, after V lost 3 bases and J lost 0 bases. The germline V gene encodes CDR1 LGHDT and CDR2 YNNKEL (reference sequence). CDR3 size: 18 residues.

This sequence joins TRBV3-1 (or the pseudogene TRBV3-2) and TRBJ2-5; 7 bases align to TRBD2. From germline, CDR1 is LGHDT and CDR2 YNNKEL (reference sequence). The CDR3 is 17 residues long. The V and J ends lost 2 bases and 1 base, in that order; junction bases with no gene match: 10. The CDR3 DNA is TGTGCCAGCAGCCAACATGGCGGCGGGGGTCTCCAAGAGACCCAGTACTTC. This gives the protein CASSQHGGGGLQETQYF.

This clone showed up just once. This chain connects TRBV4-2 to TRBJ1-1; D is perhaps TRBD1 (5 bases). Germline CDR1 LGHNA, CDR2 YNFKEQ. V lost 4 bases to trimming and J lost 4 bases, with 13 bases between them. This CDR3 has 14 amino acids. The CDR3: CASSRGQLGTEAFF. In nucleotides, the CDR3 is TGTGCCAGCAGCCGAGGACAATTGGGCACTGAAGCTTTCTTT.

This chain joins TRBV7-2 and TRBJ1-5, with D uncertain. Germline loops: CDR1 SGHTA, CDR2 FQGNSA. This CDR3 is built from 13 residues. The V gene lost 5 bases and the J gene lost 11 bases, with 16 bases spanning the gap. In nucleotides, the CDR3 is TGTGCCAGCAGCACCCCTTTGTCCATGGCCCAGCATTTT. This gives the protein CASSTPLSMAQHF.

The chain recombines TRBV6-1 with TRBJ1-6, with a weak D call TRBD1 (6 bases). From germline, CDR1 is MNHNS and CDR2 SASEGT. V was shortened by 4 bases and J by 10 bases, with 23 bases between the two germline ends. The CDR3 consists of 17 residues. The CDR3 DNA reads TGTGCCAGCAGTGCGCAATTAGGGGGGGCAGAGGGGTCACCCCTCCACTTT. This gives the protein CASSAQLGGAEGSPLHF.

The CDR3 is CASSSPAAGRQPQHF. The CDR3 DNA sequence: TGTGCCAGCAGTTCCCCAGCGGCAGGGCGTCAGCCCCAGCATTTT. This chain joins TRBV28 and TRBJ1-5; perhaps TRBD1 as D (5 bases). CDR3 size: 15 residues. Between the trimmed V and J ends, which lost 4 bases and 6 bases, there was a span of 16 bases. CDR1 and CDR2 from the germline V gene are MDHEN and SYDVKM.

The sample holds one count of this clone. The chain has TRBV7-3 and TRBJ2-2; no definite D call. V was shortened by 2 bases and J by 4 bases, with 11 bases between the two germline ends. Germline V gene sequence: CDR1 SGHTA, CDR2 FQGTGA. The CDR3 runs 15 residues. This chain's CDR3 is CASSLSGLVTGELFF. The CDR3 region has the DNA TGTGCCAGCAGCTTATCCGGATTGGTCACCGGGGAGCTGTTTTTT.

The chain carries TRBV30 and TRBJ1-6; TRBD1 matches 11 bases. The CDR3 is 16 residues long. V dropped 1 base and J dropped 7; count of bases not matched to a gene: 6. The germline gives CDR1 GTSNPN, CDR2 SVGIG (reference sequence). The CDR3 spells CAWSGRGTGGNSPLHF. CDR3 coding DNA: TGTGCCTGGAGTGGGCGCGGGACAGGGGGAAATTCACCCCTCCACTTT.

The gene calls are TRBV11-2 and TRBJ1-2, with TRBD1 matching over 7 bases. Germline loops: CDR1 SGHAT, CDR2 FQNNGV. Unmatched junction bases numbered 11, after V lost 1 base and J lost 6 bases. The CDR3 is 16 residues long. The CDR3 DNA is TGTGCCAGCAGCTTAGTTAGCCCGGGACAGAGACATGGCTACACCTTC. It yields the protein CASSLVSPGQRHGYTF.

This sequence joins TRBV5-6 and TRBJ1-4; 7 nucleotides align to TRBD1. Per the germline V gene, CDR1 is SGHDT and CDR2 is YYEEEE. V trimming: 3 bases; J trimming: 4 bases; junction bases outside the gene matches: 6. CDR3 length equals 15 residues. The CDR3 is CASSWRGPLNEKLFF. The CDR3 nucleotides read TGTGCCAGCAGCTGGAGGGGGCCCCTTAATGAAAAACTGTTTTTT.

The chain uses TRBV5-1 and TRBJ1-4; tentative D call: TRBD1 (6 bases). Germline V CDR1 and CDR2: SGHRS, YFSETQ. This CDR3 region has 14 residues. Trimming left V 5 bases short and J 5 bases short, with 13 bases between. The CDR3 region has the DNA TGCGCCAGCAGGGAGGGACAAGTGAATGAAAAACTGTTTTTT. Translating gives CASREGQVNEKLFF.

The chain has TRBV4-1 and TRBJ2-3; D is ambiguous. V lost 4 bases and J 6 bases, leaving 17 bases between the germline ends. The CDR3 is 15 amino acids. Germline V lookup: CDR1 MGHRA, CDR2 YSYEKL. The CDR3 sequence is CASSRLGLEGDTQYF. The DNA of the CDR3 is TGCGCCAGCAGCCGATTAGGGTTAGAAGGGGATACGCAGTATTTT.

The rearrangement links TRBV5-5 to TRBJ2-7; D ambiguous. The CDR3 spans 15 residues. The ends were cut back, 4 bases at V and 2 bases at J, with 16 bases in the middle. Per germline, CDR1 SGHKS and CDR2 YYEKEE (reference sequence). The CDR3 loop reads CASSLTGTFAYEQYF. The CDR3 nucleotides are TGTGCCAGCAGCCTTACCGGAACTTTTGCCTACGAGCAGTACTTC.

J is TRBJ2-2 and V is TRBV6-2 or TRBV6-3; 7 bases fit TRBD1. Germline CDR1 reads MNHEY; CDR2 reads SVGEGT. V dropped 6 bases and J dropped 4; count of bases not matched to a gene: 2. The CDR3 has 13 residues. The CDR3 DNA reads TGTGCCAGCAGCCGGGACAGCACCGGGGAGCTGTTTTTT. Protein product: CASSRDSTGELFF.

V gene TRBV28 combines with J gene TRBJ2-7; D is perhaps TRBD1 (6 bases). CDR1 and CDR2 from the germline V gene are MDHEN and SYDVKM. Trimming removed 3 bases from V and 4 bases from J, with 16 bases in between. This CDR3 comprises 15 residues. The CDR3 DNA reads as TGTGCCAGCAGTTTTGTCGGTACAGGGCGGTACGAGCAGTACTTC. Translating it yields CASSFVGTGRYEQYF.

In DNA, the CDR3 is TGCGCCAGCAGCTTGGGCGGAGTAACCGGGGAGCTGTTTTTT. Protein: CASSLGGVTGELFF. V and J are TRBV5-1 and TRBJ2-2, with D unresolved. Trimming left V 0 bases short and J 5 bases short, with 8 bases between. CDR1 SGHRS and CDR2 YFSETQ come from the germline V gene. This CDR3 spans 14 amino acids.